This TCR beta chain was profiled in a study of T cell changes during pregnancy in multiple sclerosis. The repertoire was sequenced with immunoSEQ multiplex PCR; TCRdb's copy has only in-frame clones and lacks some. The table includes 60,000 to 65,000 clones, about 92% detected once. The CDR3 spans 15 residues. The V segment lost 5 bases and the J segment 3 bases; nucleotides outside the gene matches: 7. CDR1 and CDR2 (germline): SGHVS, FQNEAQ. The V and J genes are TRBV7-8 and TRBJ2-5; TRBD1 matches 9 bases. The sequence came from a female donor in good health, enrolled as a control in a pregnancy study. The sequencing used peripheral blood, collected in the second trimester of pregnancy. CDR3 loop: CASSVRDRDEETQYF. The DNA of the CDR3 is TGTGCCAGCAGCGTCCGGGACAGGGACGAAGAGACCCAGTACTTC.